Listed below are T cell receptor beta chains from one sample, sequenced in a study of cytomegalovirus exposure and HLA in healthy donors. This table comes from immunoSEQ multiplex PCR, and its TCRdb copy is limited to in-frame clones, with some not included. There are 200,000 or so clones in the sample; over 65% occur only once, and 0.098% lies in the top ten. Sequenced material: PBMCs. The receptors shown here come from a boy aged 2-15 years in good health and CMV-seronegative. Both conserved end residues are part of each CDR3.

v_call cdr3_aa
TRBV2 CASTVAGAGYEQYF
TRBV10-3 CAISEAGIYNSPLHF
TRBV6-1 CASSVRDLYEQYF
TRBV18 CASSRRTGAEETQYF
TRBV6-5 CATSDTGQPQHF
TRBV5-1 CASSFGSEAFF
TRBV5-4 CASSLIDNRELFF
TRBV6-1 CASLLGQDGGEKLFF
TRBV6-1 CASSARLRLAGGQGGAEQFF
TRBV10-3 CAISGTEETQYF
TRBV4-1 CASSQDHYGTGRHNEQFF
TRBV29-1 CSVSYSGNTEAFF
TRBV7-3 CASRKRGNTGELFF
TRBV4-1 CASSQVGSGGSDTQYF
TRBV7-2 CASSLVRSNTEAFF
TRBV14 CASSQMTSSVAGEQFF
TRBV5-4 CASSPPGMGHLNTEAFF
TRBV7-2 CASSLGQASNQPQHF
TRBV4-1 CASSLGTSGGAYNEQFF
TRBV27 CASSLGGQGGEAFF
TRBV6-1 CASSVDRRYEQYF
TRBV7-9 CASSVTSGGALNEQFF
TRBV28 CASSSYLPGGTVSNQPQHF
TRBV11-2 CASSPRGGYTDTQYF
TRBV6-1 CASRLGQGAEQYF
TRBV10-3 CAISENARTEGYTF
TRBV18 CASSPQRGQETQYF
TRBV28 CASGQGAGIYEQYF
TRBV7-9 CASSPRTGENTEAFF
TRBV9 CASSVAVAGLGETQYF
TRBV6-5 CASSSTGGFTEAFF
TRBV7-2 CASSLSLAGDSYEQYF
TRBV5-1 CASSLEGQEKLFF
TRBV5-4 CASSLPGSGANVLTF
TRBV7-3 CASSSREVNEKLFF
TRBV5-4 CASSPAGLAGAGANVLTF
TRBV5-1 CASSLGTGAQEQYF
TRBV2 CASSEKGLNNQPQHF
TRBV7-2 CASSLGGPSGNTIYF
TRBV5-6 CASSLVGGEKLFF
TRBV7-9 CASSLGNSQAPYGYTF
TRBV7-2 CASSLAGGPRSDTQYF
TRBV7-9 CASSYGDRLRDTQYF
TRBV5-1 CASSSQGAVYGYTF
TRBV7-2 CASSSIRGGEQFF
TRBV27 CASSSPSGGAYEQYF
TRBV2 CASSTRQETQYF
TRBV6-1 CASGRPNTEAFF
TRBV5-6 CASSFQTGVLNEQYF
TRBV15 CATSRSRGSSDADTQYF
TRBV7-2 CASSIRQGRTDTQYF
TRBV5-4 CASSLDVGGREQYF
TRBV4-1 CASSQGRVWGLATNEKLFF
TRBV2 CASRPISLEGTDTQYF